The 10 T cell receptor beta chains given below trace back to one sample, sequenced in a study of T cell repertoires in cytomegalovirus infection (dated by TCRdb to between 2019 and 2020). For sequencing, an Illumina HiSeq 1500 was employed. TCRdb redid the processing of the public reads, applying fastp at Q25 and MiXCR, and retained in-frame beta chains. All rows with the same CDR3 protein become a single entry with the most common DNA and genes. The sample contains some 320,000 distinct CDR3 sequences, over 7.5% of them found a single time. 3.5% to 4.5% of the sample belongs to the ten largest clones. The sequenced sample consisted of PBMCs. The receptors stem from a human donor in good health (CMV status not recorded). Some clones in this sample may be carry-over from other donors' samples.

CDR3 coding DNA: TGTGCCAGCAGCGTGGGCCTCTACGAGCAGTACTTC. Its translation is CASSVGLYEQYF. The rearrangement joins TRBV7-9 to TRBJ2-7; no definite D call. V lost 5 bases and J lost 3, with 8 bases in between. CDR1 and CDR2 (germline): SEHNR, FQNEAQ (reference sequence). This CDR3 region has 12 residues.

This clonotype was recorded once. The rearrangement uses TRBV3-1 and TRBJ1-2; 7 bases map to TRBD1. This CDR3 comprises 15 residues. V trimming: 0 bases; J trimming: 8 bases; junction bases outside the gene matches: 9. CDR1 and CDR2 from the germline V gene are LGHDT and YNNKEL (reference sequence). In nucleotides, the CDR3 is TGTGCCAGCAGCCAAGACCCGACAGGGAGGGTCGGCTACACCTTC. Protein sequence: CASSQDPTGRVGYTF.

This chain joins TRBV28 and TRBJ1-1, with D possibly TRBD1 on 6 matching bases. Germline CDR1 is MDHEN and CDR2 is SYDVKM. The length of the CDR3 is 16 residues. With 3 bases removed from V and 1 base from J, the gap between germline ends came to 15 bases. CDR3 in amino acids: CASSFGGSFWNTEAFF. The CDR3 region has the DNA TGTGCCAGCAGTTTTGGGGGCTCCTTTTGGAACACTGAAGCTTTCTTT.

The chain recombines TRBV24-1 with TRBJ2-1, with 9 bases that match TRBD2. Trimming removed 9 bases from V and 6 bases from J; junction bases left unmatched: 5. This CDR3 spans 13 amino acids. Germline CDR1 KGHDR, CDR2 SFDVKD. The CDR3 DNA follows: TGTGCCACCCTAGGGACTAGCAGCAATGAGCAGTTCTTC. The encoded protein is CATLGTSSNEQFF.

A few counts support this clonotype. CDR3 amino acids: CASSEIMLGERGGRDTQYF. DNA for the CDR3: TGTGCCAGCAGTGAGATTATGCTTGGTGAGCGGGGGGGCAGAGATACGCAGTATTTT. The chain joins TRBV27 to TRBJ2-3; 10 nucleotides match TRBD2. V gave up 5 bases and J gave up 5 bases; unmatched junction bases: 19. From germline, CDR1 is MNHEY and CDR2 SMNVEV (reference sequence). The CDR3 runs to 19 residues.

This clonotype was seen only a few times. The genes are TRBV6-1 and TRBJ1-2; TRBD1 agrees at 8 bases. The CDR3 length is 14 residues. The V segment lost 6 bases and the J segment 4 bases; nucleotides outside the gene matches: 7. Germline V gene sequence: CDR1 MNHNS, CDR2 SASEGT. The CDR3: CASSDRGGGYGYTF. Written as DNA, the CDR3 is TGTGCCAGCAGCGACAGGGGCGGGGGCTATGGCTACACCTTC.

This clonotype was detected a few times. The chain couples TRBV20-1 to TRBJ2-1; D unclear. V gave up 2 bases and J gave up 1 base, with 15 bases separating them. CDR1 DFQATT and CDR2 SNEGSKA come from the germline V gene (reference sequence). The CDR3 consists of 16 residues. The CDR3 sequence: CSARTLSTESYNEQFF. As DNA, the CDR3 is TGCAGTGCTAGAACCCTTTCTACTGAGTCCTACAATGAGCAGTTCTTC.

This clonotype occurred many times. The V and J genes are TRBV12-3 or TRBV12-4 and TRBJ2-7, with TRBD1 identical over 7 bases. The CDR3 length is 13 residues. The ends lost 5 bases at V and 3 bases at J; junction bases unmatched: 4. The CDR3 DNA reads TGTGCCAGCAGTCGACAGGGTGGCTACGAGCAGTACTTC. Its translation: CASSRQGGYEQYF.

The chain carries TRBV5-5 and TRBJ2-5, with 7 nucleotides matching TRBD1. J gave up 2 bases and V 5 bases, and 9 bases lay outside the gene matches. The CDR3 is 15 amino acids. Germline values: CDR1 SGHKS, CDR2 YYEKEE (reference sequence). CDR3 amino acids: CASRSGTATQETQYF. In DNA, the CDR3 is TGTGCCAGCAGATCTGGGACAGCCACTCAAGAGACCCAGTACTTC. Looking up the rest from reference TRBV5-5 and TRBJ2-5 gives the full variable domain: DAGVTQSPTHLIKTRGQQVTLRCSPISGHKSVSWYQQVLGQGPQFIFQYYEKEERGRGNFPDRFSARQFPNYSSELNVNALLLGDSALYLCASRSGTATQETQYFGPGTRLLVL.

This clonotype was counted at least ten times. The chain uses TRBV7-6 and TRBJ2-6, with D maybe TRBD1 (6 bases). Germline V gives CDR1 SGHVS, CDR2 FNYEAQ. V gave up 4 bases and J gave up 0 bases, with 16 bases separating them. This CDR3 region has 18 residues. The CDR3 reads CASSSMTGGSSGANVLTF. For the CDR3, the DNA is TGTGCCAGCAGCTCAATGACAGGTGGTAGCTCTGGGGCCAACGTCCTGACTTTC.